These 9 T cell receptor beta chains were sequenced from one sample in a study of blood T cell repertoires in COVID-19. The method was immunoSEQ multiplex PCR; TCRdb's version includes in-frame clones alone and lacks a portion of them. The repertoire has about 130,000 clones, about 89% of them found once; the top ten carry roughly 2.5%. The specimen was peripheral blood. These receptors were taken from a man aged 45-65 years with active COVID-19.

The rearrangement joins TRBV10-3 to TRBJ1-5, with D tentatively TRBD1 (6 bases). The V and J ends lost 4 bases and 6 bases respectively, with 13 bases between them. From germline, CDR1 is ENHRY and CDR2 SYGVKD. The CDR3 is made up of 14 amino acids. The CDR3 nucleotides read TGTGCCATCAGTGGAGGGGGGGAAAGTCAGCCCCAGCATTTT. Translated, it gives CAISGGGESQPQHF.

V and J are TRBV18 and TRBJ1-1, with 7 positions matching TRBD1. The CDR3 covers 16 residues. V gave up 6 bases and J gave up 0 bases; unmatched junction bases: 10. Germline V CDR1 and CDR2: KGHSH, LQKENI. The CDR3 DNA reads as TGTGCCAGCTCCCCGGTTTCCGGGACAGTGAACACTGAAGCTTTCTTT. Translated: CASSPVSGTVNTEAFF.

The genes are TRBV7-2 and TRBJ2-1; the match to TRBD1 covers 8 bases. Germline CDR1 reads SGHTA; CDR2 reads FQGNSA. The CDR3 has 13 residues. The V gene end was trimmed by 3 bases and the J gene end by 9 bases; junction bases not matched to a gene: 4. The CDR3 DNA reads as TGTGCCAGCAGCTTCAGGGGGCCTGGTGAGCAGTTCTTC. Translation gives CASSFRGPGEQFF. The whole variable domain, filled in from reference TRBV7-2 and TRBJ2-1, reads GAGVSQSPSNKVTEKGKDVELRCDPISGHTALYWYRQSLGQGLEFLIYFQGNSAPDKSGLPSDRFSAERTGGSVSTLTIQRTQQEDSAVYLCASSFRGPGEQFFGPGTRLTVL.

This chain links TRBV7-9 with TRBJ2-1, with 15 bases identical to TRBD2. V lost 6 bases and J lost 0; bases outside the gene matches: 6. The CDR3 sequence is 18 residues long. Germline values: CDR1 SEHNR, CDR2 FQNEAQ (reference sequence). The CDR3 DNA is TGTGCCAGCAGTCCGGGGACTAGCGGGGGGACCTCCTACAATGAGCAGTTCTTC. This translates into CASSPGTSGGTSYNEQFF.

The chain uses TRBV4-1 and TRBJ2-2; 15 nucleotides match TRBD2. The CDR3 is 18 residues long. Trimming removed 5 bases from V and 2 bases from J; junction bases left unmatched: 6. Per germline, CDR1 MGHRA and CDR2 YSYEKL. CDR3 sequence reads: CASSGRTSGGANTGELFF. DNA for the CDR3: TGCGCCAGCAGCGGACGGACTAGCGGGGGGGCCAACACCGGGGAGCTGTTTTTT.

This rearrangement joins TRBV11-2 to TRBJ2-7; D is undetermined. V lost 0 bases to trimming and J lost 0 bases, with 9 bases between them. Germline values: CDR1 SGHAT, CDR2 FQNNGV. This CDR3 comprises 15 residues. The CDR3 sequence is CASSLDPGSSYEQYF. CDR3 DNA: TGTGCCAGCAGCTTAGACCCCGGGTCCTCCTACGAGCAGTACTTC. The whole variable domain, remainder taken from reference TRBV11-2 and TRBJ2-7, is EAGVAQSPRYKIIEKRQSVAFWCNPISGHATLYWYQQILGQGPKLLIQFQNNGVVDDSQLPKDRFSAERLKGVDSTLKIQPAKLEDSAVYLCASSLDPGSSYEQYFGPGTRLTVT.

The CDR3, as DNA: TGTGCCAGCAGCTTAGTCACAAAGCAGGGCCCCCCCTACGAGCAGTACTTC. It encodes CASSLVTKQGPPYEQYF. The J gene is TRBJ2-7, the V gene TRBV7-9, with D possibly TRBD1 on 5 matching bases. Germline CDR1 SEHNR, CDR2 FQNEAQ (reference sequence). CDR3 size: 17 residues. V was pared by 1 base and J by 2 bases, with 18 bases between.

As regards this clone: Additional DNA sequences in this sample encode the identical CDR3. The chain recombines TRBV5-1 with TRBJ2-5; 11 nucleotides line up with TRBD2. J was trimmed by 1 base and V by 2 bases; bases with no gene match: 4. CDR3 length: 16 amino acids. Germline CDR1 and CDR2: SGHRS and YFSETQ. CDR3 amino acids: CASSLGLAGGQETQYF. For the CDR3, the DNA is TGCGCCAGCAGCTTAGGGCTAGCGGGGGGCCAAGAGACCCAGTACTTC.

The table lists this clone with a count of one. This chain joins TRBV6-5 and TRBJ1-1, with D perhaps matching TRBD1 (6 bases). CDR3 length: 15 amino acids. CDR1 and CDR2 (germline): MNHEY, SVGAGI. Trimming shortened V by 5 bases and J by 0 bases, and 13 bases separated the two germline ends. The CDR3 protein is CASSHGQTMNTEAFF. DNA for the CDR3: TGTGCCAGCAGTCACGGACAGACCATGAACACTGAAGCTTTCTTT.